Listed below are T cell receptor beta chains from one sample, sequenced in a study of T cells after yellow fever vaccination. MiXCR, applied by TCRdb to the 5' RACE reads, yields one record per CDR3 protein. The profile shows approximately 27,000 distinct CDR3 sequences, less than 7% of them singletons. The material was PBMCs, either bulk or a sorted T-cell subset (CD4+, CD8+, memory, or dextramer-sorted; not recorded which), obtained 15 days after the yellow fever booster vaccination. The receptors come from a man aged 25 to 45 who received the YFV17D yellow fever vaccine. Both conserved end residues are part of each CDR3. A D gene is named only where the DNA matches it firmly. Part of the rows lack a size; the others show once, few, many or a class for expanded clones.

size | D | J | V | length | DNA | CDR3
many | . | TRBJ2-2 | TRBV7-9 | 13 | TGTGCCAGCAGCTTTTCAAACACCGGGGAGCTGTTTTTT | CASSFSNTGELFF
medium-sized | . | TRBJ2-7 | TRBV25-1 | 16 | TGTGCCAGCAGCCCCAAGGCTGAGGGAAGCTCCTACGAGCAGTACTTC | CASSPKAEGSSYEQYF
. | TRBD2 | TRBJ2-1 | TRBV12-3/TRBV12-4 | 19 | TGTGCCTTCAAGGGATTAGAAGCTAGCGGGAGGGCAATCTACAATGAGCAGTTCTTC | CAFKGLEASGRAIYNEQFF
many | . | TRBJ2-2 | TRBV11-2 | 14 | TGTGCCAGCAGCTTACAGGGTTCCACCGGGGAGCTGTTTTTT | CASSLQGSTGELFF
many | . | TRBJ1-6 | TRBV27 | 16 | TGTGCCAGCAGTCAGGTGACTAGCACCTATAATTCACCCCTCCACTTT | CASSQVTSTYNSPLHF
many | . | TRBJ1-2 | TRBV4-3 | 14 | TGCGCCAGCAGCCAAGCGTCCGGGTCGCGGGGCTACACCTTC | CASSQASGSRGYTF
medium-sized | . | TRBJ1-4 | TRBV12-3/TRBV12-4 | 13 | TGTGCCAGCAGATGGGGAGCTAATGAAAAACTGTTTTTT | CASRWGANEKLFF
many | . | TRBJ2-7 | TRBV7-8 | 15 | TGTGCCAGCAGCTTAGAAACAGGTGACGTTTACGAGCAGTACTTC | CASSLETGDVYEQYF
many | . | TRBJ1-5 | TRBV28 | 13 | TGTGCCAGCGGCGGGTCGATGAGTCAGCCCCAGCATTTT | CASGGSMSQPQHF
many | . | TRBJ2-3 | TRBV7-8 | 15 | TGTGCCAGCAGCCATACAATCCTCAGGGCAGATACGCAGTATTTT | CASSHTILRADTQYF